A single sample gave rise to the 13 T cell receptor beta chains below, sequenced in a study of CD8+ T cells in alopecia areata. Treatment reported: oral pan-JAK inhibitor, 5-10 mg twice daily. Extracted from the samples, RNA was reverse transcribed into cDNA to serve as the sequencing template. Sequenced by immunoSEQ multiplex PCR; TCRdb stores in-frame clones only, minus some. The sample contains around 100,000 clones, 86% of which appear only once. The specimen was CD8+ T cells sorted from blood, collected between weeks 30 and 35, from a patient treated with tofacitinib. Receptors originate from a human donor with alopecia areata.

The V and J genes are TRBV7-9 and TRBJ2-1, with TRBD1 as a possible D gene (6 bases). Per the germline V gene, CDR1 is SEHNR and CDR2 is FQNEAQ (reference sequence). The V end was cut by 1 base, the J end by 11 bases, with 15 bases between. This CDR3 has 14 amino acids. Here the CDR3 reads CASSLGIGQIKQFF. In nucleotides, the CDR3 is TGTGCCAGCAGCTTAGGGATCGGACAGATAAAGCAGTTCTTC.

The V call is TRBV6-5, the J call TRBJ1-5; TRBD1 is a possible D gene (6 bases). This CDR3 has 14 amino acids. Trimming pared 8 bases from V and 8 bases from J, leaving 19 bases between. Germline V gene lookup returns CDR1 MNHEY and CDR2 SVGAGI. The CDR3 DNA reads TGTGCCAGCGGACTTAGAGGGGGGGGTAAGCCCCAGCATTTT. This sequence encodes CASGLRGGGKPQHF.

J is TRBJ1-2 and V is TRBV29-1, with D maybe TRBD1 (5 bases). Trimming took off 6 bases at V and 4 bases at J, with 12 bases between the two ends. This CDR3 comprises 12 residues. In germline, CDR1 is SQVTM, CDR2 ANQGSEA. The CDR3 loop reads CSVKTGLYGYTF. CDR3 bases: TGCAGCGTGAAAACAGGTCTCTATGGCTACACCTTC. Full variable domain (remainder filled in from reference TRBV29-1 and TRBJ1-2): SAVISQKPSRDICQRGTSLTIQCQVDSQVTMMFWYRQQPGQSLTLIATANQGSEATYESGFVIDKFPISRPNLTFSTLTVSNMSPEDSSIYLCSVKTGLYGYTFGSGTRLTVV.

The chain employs TRBV9 and TRBJ2-5, with D possibly called TRBD1 or TRBD2 (5 bases each). CDR3 length: 14 residues. Trimming stripped 2 bases from V and 1 base from J, with 9 bases between. CDR1 SGDLS and CDR2 YYNGEE come from the germline V gene. The DNA for the CDR3 is TGTGCCAGCAGCGTTGGGGACCTCCAAGAGACCCAGTACTTC. Translating gives CASSVGDLQETQYF.

The chain joins TRBV5-1 to TRBJ2-6; the D gene is possibly TRBD2 (5 bases). This CDR3 spans 15 amino acids. V was shortened by 0 bases and J by 4 bases, with 8 bases between the two germline ends. CDR1 and CDR2 from the germline V gene are SGHRS and YFSETQ. The CDR3 nucleotides read TGCGCCAGCAGCTTGGGAGGGTCCGGGGCCAACGTCCTGACTTTC. It translates to CASSLGGSGANVLTF.

This clone was picked up one time. This chain connects TRBV7-9 to TRBJ2-5, with D tentatively TRBD1 (7 bases). Germline CDR1 SEHNR, CDR2 FQNEAQ (reference sequence). Trimming shortened V by 5 bases and J by 9 bases, and 16 bases separated the two germline ends. This CDR3 comprises 13 residues. The CDR3 bases are TGTGCCAGCAGCGCGACCGACAGGGAGGCCCAGTACTTC. Translating gives CASSATDREAQYF.

This chain joins TRBV29-1 and TRBJ2-1, with TRBD1 identical over 8 bases. The CDR3 consists of 15 residues. CDR1 is SQVTM and CDR2 is ANQGSEA in the germline V gene. The V and J ends lost 4 bases and 2 bases, in that order; junction bases with no gene match: 7. The CDR3 nucleotides are TGCAGCGTTGTCCCGGGACAGGCCCCCTACAATGAGCAGTTCTTC. Translated, it gives CSVVPGQAPYNEQFF.

The chain combines TRBV6-5 with TRBJ2-2; weak D call: TRBD2 (6 bases). Germline values: CDR1 MNHEY, CDR2 SVGAGI. The CDR3 loop spans 15 amino acids. V lost 6 bases, J lost 5 bases, and 16 bases lay in between. In nucleotides, the CDR3 is TGTGCCAGCAGCCCCCTGGGAGGACGGACCGGGGAGCTGTTTTTT. Translated, it gives CASSPLGGRTGELFF.

This clone was recorded a few times. The chain employs TRBV28 and TRBJ2-7, with 7 positions matching TRBD2. V shed 2 bases and J 2 bases; nucleotides not matched to a gene: 9. Germline CDR1 reads MDHEN; CDR2 reads SYDVKM. The CDR3 runs 16 residues. CDR3 region: CASSLSSAGDPYEQYF. The CDR3 region has the DNA TGTGCCAGCAGTTTAAGTTCCGCGGGAGACCCCTACGAGCAGTACTTC.

The CDR3 reads CASRSLEVLFF. DNA for the CDR3: TGTGCCAGTAGGAGCTTAGAAGTCCTGTTTTTT. V usage is TRBV19 and J usage is TRBJ1-4, with D unresolved. Germline assignment: CDR1 LNHDA and CDR2 SQIVND (reference sequence). This CDR3 comprises 11 residues. The V gene lost 6 bases and the J gene lost 14 bases, with 13 bases spanning the gap.

This clone was counted a single time. This specimen includes other DNA sequences encoding the same CDR3. The chain carries TRBV7-9 and TRBJ2-7; possible D gene TRBD2, 5 bases. Germline CDR1 is SEHNR and CDR2 is FQNEAQ (reference sequence). Trimming shortened V by 1 base and J by 4 bases, and 8 bases separated the two germline ends. This CDR3 is built from 13 residues. CDR3 sequence: CASSLGREYEQYF. CDR3 bases: TGTGCCAGCAGCTTAGGAAGGGAGTACGAGCAGTACTTC.

The chain employs TRBV7-9 and TRBJ2-2, with D uncertain. The CDR3 covers 13 residues. Deletions cut 7 bases from V and 4 bases from J, with 10 bases between. From germline, CDR1 is SEHNR and CDR2 FQNEAQ (reference sequence). The CDR3 protein is CASTPPPTGELFF. CDR3 DNA: TGTGCCAGCACCCCACCACCCACCGGGGAGCTGTTTTTT.

The chain combines TRBV6-5 with TRBJ2-1; 9 nucleotides line up with TRBD2. Per the germline V gene, CDR1 is MNHEY and CDR2 is SVGAGI. The CDR3 is 16 amino acids. V lost 4 bases to trimming and J lost 3 bases; unmatched junction nucleotides: 7. The CDR3: CASSSTSGQLYNEQFF. In nucleotides, the CDR3 is TGTGCCAGCAGTTCGACTAGCGGACAACTCTACAATGAGCAGTTCTTC.